Listed here is a single TCR beta chain. Its target is unknown. Random hexamers served to reverse transcribe roughly 0.5 to 1 ug RNA. The amplification used immunoSEQ multiplex PCR on TCR beta CDR3; it spanned 54 Vbeta and 13 Jbeta. TCRdb ran MiXCR on the immunoSEQ multiplex PCR reads and lists one entry per CDR3 protein. Of about 190,000 distinct CDR3 sequences in the sample, approximately 93% were seen once. The CDR3 consists of 15 residues. V lost 7 bases and J lost 8, with 23 bases in between. Germline-derived CDR1 and CDR2 are LNHDA and SQIVND (reference sequence). TCR beta sequences were obtained from blood CD8+ and CD4+ T cells. The CD8+ and CD4+ T cells were negatively isolated, with the TEMRA cells enriched by FACS. This sample was included in a study of CD8 T cells in Susac syndrome. Study-wide findings and caveats: The relatively small number of individuals in the TCR sequencing and HLA analysis was acknowledged by the study.

The rearrangement links TRBV19 to TRBJ1-2; maybe TRBD1 (5 bases). The sequenced sample was CD4+ T cells from PBMCs. This sequence originates from a human donor in good health. CDR3 DNA sequence: TGTGCCAGTACCCCCCCGGCGCAGACCGGGACCGGCTACACCTTC. It codes for CASTPPAQTGTGYTF.